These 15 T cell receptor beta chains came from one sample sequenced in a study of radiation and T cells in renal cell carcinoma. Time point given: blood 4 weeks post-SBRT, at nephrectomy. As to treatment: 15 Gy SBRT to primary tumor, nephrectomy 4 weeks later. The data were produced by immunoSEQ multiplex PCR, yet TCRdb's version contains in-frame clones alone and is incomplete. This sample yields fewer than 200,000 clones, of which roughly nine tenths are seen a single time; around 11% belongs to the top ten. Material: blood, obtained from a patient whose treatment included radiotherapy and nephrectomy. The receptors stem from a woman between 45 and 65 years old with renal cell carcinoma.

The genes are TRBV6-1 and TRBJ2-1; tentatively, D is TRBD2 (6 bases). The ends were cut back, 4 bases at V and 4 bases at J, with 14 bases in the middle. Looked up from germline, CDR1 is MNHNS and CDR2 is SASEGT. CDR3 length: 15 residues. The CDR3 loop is CASSVAGPVYNEQFF. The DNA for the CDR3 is TGTGCCAGCAGTGTTGCGGGGCCCGTTTACAATGAGCAGTTCTTC.

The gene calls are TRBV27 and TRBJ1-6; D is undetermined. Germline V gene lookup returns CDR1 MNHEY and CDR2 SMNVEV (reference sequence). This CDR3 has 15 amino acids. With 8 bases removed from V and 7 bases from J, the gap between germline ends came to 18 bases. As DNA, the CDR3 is TGTGCCAGCCGAATTTCTCGGACGGAGAATTCACCCCTCCACTTT. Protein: CASRISRTENSPLHF.

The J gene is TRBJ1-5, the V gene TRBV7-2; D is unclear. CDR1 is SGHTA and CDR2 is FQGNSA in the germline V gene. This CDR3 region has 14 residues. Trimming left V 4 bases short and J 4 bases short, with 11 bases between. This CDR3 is CASSSTAMNQPQHF. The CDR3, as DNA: TGTGCCAGCAGCTCGACGGCCATGAATCAGCCCCAGCATTTT.

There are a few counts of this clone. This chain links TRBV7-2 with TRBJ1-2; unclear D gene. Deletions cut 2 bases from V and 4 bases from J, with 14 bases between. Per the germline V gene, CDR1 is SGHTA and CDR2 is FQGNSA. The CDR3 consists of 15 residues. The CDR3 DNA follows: TGTGCCAGCAGCTTACACTGGCAGCGGGGCTATGGCTACACCTTC. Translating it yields CASSLHWQRGYGYTF.

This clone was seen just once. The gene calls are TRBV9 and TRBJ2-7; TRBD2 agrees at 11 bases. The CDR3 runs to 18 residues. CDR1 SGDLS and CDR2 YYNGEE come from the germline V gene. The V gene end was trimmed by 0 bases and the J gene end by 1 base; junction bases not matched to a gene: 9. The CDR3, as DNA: TGTGCCAGCAGCGTAGGGGCGGGGCTAGCGGGAGGATCCTACGAGCAGTACTTC. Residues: CASSVGAGLAGGSYEQYF.

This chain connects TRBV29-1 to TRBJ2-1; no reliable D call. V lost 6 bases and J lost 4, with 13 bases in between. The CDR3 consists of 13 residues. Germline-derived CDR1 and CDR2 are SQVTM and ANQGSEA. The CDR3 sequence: CSVRGRTYNEQFF. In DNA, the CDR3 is TGCAGCGTCCGAGGACGTACATACAATGAGCAGTTCTTC.

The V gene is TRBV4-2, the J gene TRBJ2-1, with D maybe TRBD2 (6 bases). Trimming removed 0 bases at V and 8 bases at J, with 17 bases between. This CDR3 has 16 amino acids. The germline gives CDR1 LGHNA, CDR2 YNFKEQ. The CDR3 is CASSQDPGGVEDEQFF. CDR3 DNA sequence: TGTGCCAGCAGCCAAGATCCCGGCGGGGTAGAAGATGAGCAGTTCTTC.

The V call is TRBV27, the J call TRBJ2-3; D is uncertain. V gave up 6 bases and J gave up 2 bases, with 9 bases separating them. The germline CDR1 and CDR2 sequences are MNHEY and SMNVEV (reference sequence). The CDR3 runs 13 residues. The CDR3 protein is CASSQVPTDTQYF. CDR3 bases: TGTGCCAGCAGCCAAGTACCCACAGATACGCAGTATTTT.

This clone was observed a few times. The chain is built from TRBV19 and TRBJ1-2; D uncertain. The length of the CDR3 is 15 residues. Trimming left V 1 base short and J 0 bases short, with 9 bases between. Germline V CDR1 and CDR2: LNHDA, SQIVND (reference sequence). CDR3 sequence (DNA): TGTGCCAGTAGTATAGGAATAGTGGCTAACTATGGCTACACCTTC. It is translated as CASSIGIVANYGYTF.

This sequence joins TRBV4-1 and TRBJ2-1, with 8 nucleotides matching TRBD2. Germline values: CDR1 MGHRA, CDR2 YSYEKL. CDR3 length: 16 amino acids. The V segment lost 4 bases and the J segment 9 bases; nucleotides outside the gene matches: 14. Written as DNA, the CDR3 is TGCGCCAGCAGCCTAAGCGCCGGGACTAGTGTAAGTGAGCAGTTCTTC. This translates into CASSLSAGTSVSEQFF.

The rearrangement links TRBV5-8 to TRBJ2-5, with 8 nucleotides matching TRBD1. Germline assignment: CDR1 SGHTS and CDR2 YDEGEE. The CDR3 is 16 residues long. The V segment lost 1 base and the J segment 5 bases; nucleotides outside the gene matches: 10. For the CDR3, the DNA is TGTGCCAGCAGCTTGAGACAGGGGAGTAATAGGGAGACCCAGTACTTC. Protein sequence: CASSLRQGSNRETQYF.

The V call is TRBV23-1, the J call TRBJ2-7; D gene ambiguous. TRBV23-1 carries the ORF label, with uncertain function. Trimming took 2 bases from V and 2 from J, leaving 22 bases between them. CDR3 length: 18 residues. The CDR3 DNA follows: TGCGCCAGCAGTCAAATCTGCCTGGGCAGGCTTCTAACCTACGAGCAGTACTTC. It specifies CASSQICLGRLLTYEQYF.

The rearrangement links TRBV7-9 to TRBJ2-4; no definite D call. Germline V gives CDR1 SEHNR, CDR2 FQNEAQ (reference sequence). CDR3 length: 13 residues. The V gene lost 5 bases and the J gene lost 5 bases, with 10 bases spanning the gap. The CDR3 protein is CASSPRGENIQYF. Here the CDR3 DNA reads TGTGCCAGCAGCCCCAGAGGTGAAAACATTCAGTACTTC.

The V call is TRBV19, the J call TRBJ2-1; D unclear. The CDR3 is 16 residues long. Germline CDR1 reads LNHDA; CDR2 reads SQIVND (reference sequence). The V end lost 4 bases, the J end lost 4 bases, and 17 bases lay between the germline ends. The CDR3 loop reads CASSRTTPLLYNEQFF. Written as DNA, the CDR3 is TGTGCCAGTAGTAGAACCACACCGTTACTTTACAATGAGCAGTTCTTC.

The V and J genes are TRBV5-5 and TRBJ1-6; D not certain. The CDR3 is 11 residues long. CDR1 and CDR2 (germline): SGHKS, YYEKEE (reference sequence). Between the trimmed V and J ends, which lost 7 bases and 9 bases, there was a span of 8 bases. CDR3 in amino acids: CASSGSSPLHF. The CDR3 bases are TGTGCCAGCTCCGGGAGTTCACCCCTCCACTTT.